These 28 T cell receptor beta chains share one sample of origin, sequenced in a study of monozygotic twins with inflammatory bowel disease. With the 5' RACE reads reprocessed, TCRdb shows one record per CDR3 protein and no DNA. Its table lists roughly 330,000 distinct CDR3 sequences. Input material: blood. These receptors were collected from a human donor with ulcerative colitis or Crohn's disease, or a healthy co-twin of an affected twin (not recorded which).

The chain is built from TRBV2 and TRBJ1-4. The CDR3 has 14 amino acids. Per the germline V gene, CDR1 is SNHLY and CDR2 is FYNNEI. This CDR3 is CASRDRTGNEKLFF. Full variable domain (missing parts from reference TRBV2 and TRBJ1-4): EPEVTQTPSHQVTQMGQEVILRCVPISNHLYFYWYRQILGQKVEFLVSFYNNEISEKSEIFDDQFSVERPDGSNFTLKIRSTKLEDSAMYFCASRDRTGNEKLFFGSGTQLSVL.

V usage is TRBV28 and J usage is TRBJ2-3; the TRBD2 assignment by TCRdb is unverifiable without DNA. CDR1 and CDR2 (germline): MDHEN, SYDVKM. The CDR3 sequence is 17 residues long. CDR3 in amino acids: CASSLSTSGLSTDTQYF.

The rearrangement links TRBV7-3 to TRBJ2-1; TCRdb gives TRBD1 as the D gene, but with no DNA this cannot be confirmed. Germline lookup yields CDR1 SGHTA and CDR2 FQGTGA. The CDR3 extends over 15 amino acids. Here the CDR3 reads CASSPDRGKSNEQFF.

The rearrangement joins TRBV28 to TRBJ2-7; TCRdb reports TRBD1, a call that lacks DNA to check it against. This CDR3 contains 14 residues. CDR1 is MDHEN, CDR2 SYDVKM, per germline. The CDR3 spells CASNDRGKTYEQYF.

The gene calls are TRBV5-1 and TRBJ1-2; TCRdb lists TRBD1, though no DNA is available to test this call. Germline V gene lookup returns CDR1 SGHRS and CDR2 YFSETQ. CDR3 length: 13 residues. CDR3: CASTPGSNYGYTF.

The genes are TRBV5-1 and TRBJ2-1; as DNA is missing, the TRBD2 call by TCRdb cannot be tested. Germline V gives CDR1 SGHRS, CDR2 YFSETQ. CDR3 length: 13 residues. This CDR3 reads CASSLGLVNEQFF.

V gene TRBV4-1 combines with J gene TRBJ1-5; the TRBD1 assignment by TCRdb is unverifiable without DNA. Germline V gene sequence: CDR1 MGHRA, CDR2 YSYEKL. This CDR3 is 16 amino acids long. CDR3 protein: CASSQGSPRVNQPQHF.

CDR3 sequence: CATGSGRGNTIYF. The chain joins TRBV24-1 to TRBJ1-3; the D gene TCRdb calls, TRBD1, cannot be checked with no DNA. Per the germline V gene, CDR1 is KGHDR and CDR2 is SFDVKD. This CDR3 has 13 amino acids.

CDR3 protein: CASNSGHQETQYF. The V gene is TRBV5-1, the J gene TRBJ2-5. The CDR3 consists of 13 residues. Germline CDR1 reads SGHRS; CDR2 reads YFSETQ.

The J gene is TRBJ2-1, the V gene TRBV29-1; the TRBD2 assignment by TCRdb is unverifiable without DNA. Per the germline V gene, CDR1 is SQVTM and CDR2 is ANQGSEA. The CDR3 covers 13 residues. The CDR3: CSSGTPTYNEQFF.

This rearrangement joins TRBV20-1 to TRBJ2-2; the D call from TCRdb, TRBD1, cannot be confirmed without DNA. This CDR3 is built from 13 residues. Germline CDR1 DFQATT, CDR2 SNEGSKA (reference sequence). This CDR3 is CSARGDSTGELFF.

The rearrangement uses TRBV20-1 and TRBJ1-6; TCRdb names TRBD1, which stays unverified in the absence of DNA. The V gene's germline CDR1 is DFQATT and CDR2 SNEGSKA (reference sequence). This CDR3 region has 14 residues. The CDR3: CSATQGMGNSPLHF.

This chain uses TRBV14 with TRBJ2-1; TCRdb selects TRBD2, and the lack of DNA leaves this call unchecked. Germline V gene sequence: CDR1 SGHDN, CDR2 FVKESK. The CDR3 loop spans 16 amino acids. CDR3 region: CASSRNSGSSYNEQFF.

The chain has TRBV11-2 and TRBJ2-2. From germline, CDR1 is SGHAT and CDR2 FQNNGV. CDR3 length: 19 residues. The CDR3 sequence: CASSLGLGWWGTGTGELFF.

The chain employs TRBV30 and TRBJ1-5; the TRBD1 assignment by TCRdb is unverifiable without DNA. This CDR3 is built from 14 residues. Per the germline V gene, CDR1 is GTSNPN and CDR2 is SVGIG (reference sequence). CDR3 region: CDWSHGRDHQPQHF.

This chain connects TRBV10-3 to TRBJ2-7; TCRdb lists TRBD1, though no DNA is available to test this call. CDR3 length: 15 amino acids. Germline loops: CDR1 ENHRY, CDR2 SYGVKD. CDR3 amino acids: CAISETQGRRVQQYF.

The chain is built from TRBV7-7 and TRBJ1-4; TCRdb selects TRBD1, and the lack of DNA leaves this call unchecked. This CDR3 is 15 amino acids long. Germline values: CDR1 SSHAT, CDR2 FNYEAQ (reference sequence). This CDR3 reads CASSLEWGPNEKLFF.

The chain carries TRBV11-2 and TRBJ2-1; TCRdb lists TRBD1, though no DNA is available to test this call. The CDR3 length is 17 residues. Per the germline V gene, CDR1 is SGHAT and CDR2 is FQNNGV. Here the CDR3 reads CASSLPWGGAQGDEQFF. Looking up the rest from reference TRBV11-2 and TRBJ2-1 gives the full variable domain: EAGVAQSPRYKIIEKRQSVAFWCNPISGHATLYWYQQILGQGPKLLIQFQNNGVVDDSQLPKDRFSAERLKGVDSTLKIQPAKLEDSAVYLCASSLPWGGAQGDEQFFGPGTRLTVL.

The CDR3 reads CASSLAGAYEQYF. The rearrangement joins TRBV7-9 to TRBJ2-7. In germline, CDR1 is SEHNR, CDR2 FQNEAQ (reference sequence). CDR3 length: 13 amino acids.

The chain recombines TRBV9 with TRBJ2-1; the D call from TCRdb, TRBD1, cannot be confirmed without DNA. CDR1 is SGDLS and CDR2 is YYNGEE in the germline V gene. The CDR3 is 14 residues long. This CDR3 reads CASSGWGAGDEQFF.

CDR3 sequence: CASSEVIGEQFF. The J gene is TRBJ2-1, the V gene TRBV4-1. Germline V gene lookup returns CDR1 MGHRA and CDR2 YSYEKL. The CDR3 runs 12 residues.

The V and J genes are TRBV7-2 and TRBJ2-3; TCRdb's assignment of TRBD1 cannot be checked, as there is no DNA. CDR3 length equals 13 residues. From germline, CDR1 is SGHTA and CDR2 FQGNSA. The CDR3 is CASSPQTRDTQYF.

J is TRBJ2-1 and V is TRBV27; TCRdb's D call, TRBD2, is unchecked because there is no DNA. This CDR3 comprises 14 residues. CDR1 and CDR2 (germline): MNHEY, SMNVEV (reference sequence). This chain's CDR3 is CASSSGRALDEQFF.

This rearrangement joins TRBV3-1 to TRBJ2-1. This CDR3 has 15 amino acids. Germline values: CDR1 LGHDT, CDR2 YNNKEL (reference sequence). This chain's CDR3 is CASSQDRGSYNEQFF.

This rearrangement joins TRBV19 to TRBJ2-5; TCRdb lists TRBD2, though no DNA is available to test this call. Germline loops: CDR1 LNHDA, CDR2 SQIVND (reference sequence). The CDR3 is 15 amino acids. CDR3 loop: CASKIDSAIGGGEYF.

The rearrangement uses TRBV3-1 and TRBJ1-1; no DNA is available, so the TRBD1 call from TCRdb remains unchecked. The germline V gene encodes CDR1 LGHDT and CDR2 YNNKEL (reference sequence). This CDR3 is built from 16 residues. The CDR3 here is CASSRDGKDTNTEAFF.

The rearrangement links TRBV5-1 to TRBJ2-3; with no DNA, the TCRdb D assignment of TRBD1 cannot be verified. The CDR3 runs 12 residues. Germline CDR1 and CDR2: SGHRS and YFSETQ. The CDR3: CASSLEGLTQYF.

This chain connects TRBV7-9 to TRBJ1-4. This CDR3 has 12 amino acids. CDR1 SEHNR and CDR2 FQNEAQ come from the germline V gene (reference sequence). The CDR3 loop is CASSLGVEKLFF.